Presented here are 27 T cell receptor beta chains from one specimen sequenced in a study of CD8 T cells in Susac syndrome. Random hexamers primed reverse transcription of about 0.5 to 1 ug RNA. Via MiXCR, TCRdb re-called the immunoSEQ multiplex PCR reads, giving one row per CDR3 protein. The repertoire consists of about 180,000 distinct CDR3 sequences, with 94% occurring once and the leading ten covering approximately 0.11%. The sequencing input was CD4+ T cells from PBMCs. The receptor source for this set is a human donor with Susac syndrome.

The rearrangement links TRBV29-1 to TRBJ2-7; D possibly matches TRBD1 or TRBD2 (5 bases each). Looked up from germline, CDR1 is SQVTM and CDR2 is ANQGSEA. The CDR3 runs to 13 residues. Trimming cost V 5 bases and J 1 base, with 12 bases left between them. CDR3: CSVRDPASYEQYF. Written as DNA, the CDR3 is TGCAGCGTTCGGGACCCCGCTTCCTACGAGCAGTACTTC.

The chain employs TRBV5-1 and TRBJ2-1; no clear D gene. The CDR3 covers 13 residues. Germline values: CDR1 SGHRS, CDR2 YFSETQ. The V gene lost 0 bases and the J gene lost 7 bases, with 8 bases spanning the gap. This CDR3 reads CASSLAPANEQFF. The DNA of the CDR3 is TGCGCCAGCAGCTTGGCCCCAGCGAATGAGCAGTTCTTC.

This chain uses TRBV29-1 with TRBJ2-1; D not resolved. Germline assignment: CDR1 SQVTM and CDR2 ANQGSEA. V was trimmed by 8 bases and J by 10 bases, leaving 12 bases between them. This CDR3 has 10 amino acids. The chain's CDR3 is CSYIVEEQFF. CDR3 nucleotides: TGCAGCTATATAGTGGAAGAGCAGTTCTTC.

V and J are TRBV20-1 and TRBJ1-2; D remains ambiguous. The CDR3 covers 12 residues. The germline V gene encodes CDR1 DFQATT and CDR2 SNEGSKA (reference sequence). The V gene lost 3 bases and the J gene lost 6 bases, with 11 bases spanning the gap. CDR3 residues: CSASYRVDGYTF. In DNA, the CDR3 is TGCAGTGCTAGTTATAGGGTGGATGGCTACACCTTC.

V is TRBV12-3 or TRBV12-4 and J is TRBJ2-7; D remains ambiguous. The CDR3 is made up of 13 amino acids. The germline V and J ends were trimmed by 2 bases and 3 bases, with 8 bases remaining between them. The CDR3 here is CASSLSGGYEQYF. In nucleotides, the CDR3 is TGTGCCAGCAGTTTATCCGGCGGCTACGAGCAGTACTTC.

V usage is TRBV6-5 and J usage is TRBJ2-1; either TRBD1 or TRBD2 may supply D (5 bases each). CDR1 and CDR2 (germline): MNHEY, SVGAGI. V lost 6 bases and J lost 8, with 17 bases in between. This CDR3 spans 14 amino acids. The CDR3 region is CASRPVQGSDEQFF. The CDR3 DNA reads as TGTGCCAGCAGGCCCGTGCAGGGTAGCGATGAGCAGTTCTTC.

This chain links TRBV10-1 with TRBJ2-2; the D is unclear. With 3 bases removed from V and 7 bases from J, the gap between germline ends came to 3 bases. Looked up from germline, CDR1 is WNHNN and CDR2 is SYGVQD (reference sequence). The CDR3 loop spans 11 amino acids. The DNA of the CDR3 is TGCGCCAGCAGTGATCACGGGGAGCTGTTTTTT. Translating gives CASSDHGELFF.

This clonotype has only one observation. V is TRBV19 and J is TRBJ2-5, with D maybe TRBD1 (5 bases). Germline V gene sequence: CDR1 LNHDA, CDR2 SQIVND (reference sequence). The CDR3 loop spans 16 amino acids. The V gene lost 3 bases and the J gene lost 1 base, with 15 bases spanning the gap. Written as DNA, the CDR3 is TGTGCCAGTAGTATCGTTCGTGGGGCATCCCAAGAGACCCAGTACTTC. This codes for CASSIVRGASQETQYF. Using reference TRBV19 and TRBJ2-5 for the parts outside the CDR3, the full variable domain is DGGITQSPKYLFRKEGQNVTLSCEQNLNHDAMYWYRQDPGQGLRLIYYSQIVNDFQKGDIAEGYSVSREKKESFPLTVTSAQKNPTAFYLCASSIVRGASQETQYFGPGTRLLVL.

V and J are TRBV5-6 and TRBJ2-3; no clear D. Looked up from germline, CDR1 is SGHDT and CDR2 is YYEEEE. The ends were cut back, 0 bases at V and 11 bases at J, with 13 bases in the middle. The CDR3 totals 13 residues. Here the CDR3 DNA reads TGTGCCAGCAGCTTGGGCGGTTTATTGGAGCAGTATTTT. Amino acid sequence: CASSLGGLLEQYF.

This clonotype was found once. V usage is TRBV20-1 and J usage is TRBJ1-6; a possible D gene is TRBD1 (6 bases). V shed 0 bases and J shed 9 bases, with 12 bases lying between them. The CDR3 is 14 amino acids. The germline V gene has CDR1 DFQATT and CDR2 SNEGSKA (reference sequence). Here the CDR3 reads CSARDLQGTSPLHF. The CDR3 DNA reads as TGCAGTGCTAGAGATTTACAGGGAACTTCACCCCTCCACTTT.

This CDR3 is CSAYKGPRANQPQHF. The CDR3 coding sequence is TGCAGTGCGTATAAGGGACCTAGAGCCAATCAGCCCCAGCATTTT. V is TRBV20-1 and J is TRBJ1-5; tentative D call: TRBD1 (5 bases). With 6 bases removed from V and 3 bases from J, the gap between germline ends came to 18 bases. The CDR3 is made up of 15 amino acids. Looked up from germline, CDR1 is DFQATT and CDR2 is SNEGSKA (reference sequence).

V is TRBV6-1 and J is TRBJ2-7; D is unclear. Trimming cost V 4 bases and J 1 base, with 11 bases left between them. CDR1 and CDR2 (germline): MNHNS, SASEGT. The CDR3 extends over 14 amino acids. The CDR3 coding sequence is TGTGCCAGCAGTGCCGGGCAGCCGTCCTACGAGCAGTACTTC. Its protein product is CASSAGQPSYEQYF.

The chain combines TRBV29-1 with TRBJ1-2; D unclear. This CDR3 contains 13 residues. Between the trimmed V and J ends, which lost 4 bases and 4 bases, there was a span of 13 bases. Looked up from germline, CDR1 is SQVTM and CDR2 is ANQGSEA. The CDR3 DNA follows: TGCAGCGTTGTTGGGCAGGTCTCCTATGGCTACACCTTC. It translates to CSVVGQVSYGYTF.

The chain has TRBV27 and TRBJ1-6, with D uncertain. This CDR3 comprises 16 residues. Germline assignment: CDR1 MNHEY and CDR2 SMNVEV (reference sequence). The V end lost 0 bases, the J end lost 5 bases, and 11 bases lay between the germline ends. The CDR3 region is CASSLSPSADNSPLHF. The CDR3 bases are TGTGCCAGCAGTTTATCGCCTTCAGCGGATAATTCACCCCTCCACTTT.

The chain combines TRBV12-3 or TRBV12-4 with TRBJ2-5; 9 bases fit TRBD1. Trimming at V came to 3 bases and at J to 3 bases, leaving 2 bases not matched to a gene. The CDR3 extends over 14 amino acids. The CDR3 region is CASSFRTGEETQYF. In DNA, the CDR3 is TGTGCCAGCAGTTTCCGGACAGGGGAAGAGACCCAGTACTTC.

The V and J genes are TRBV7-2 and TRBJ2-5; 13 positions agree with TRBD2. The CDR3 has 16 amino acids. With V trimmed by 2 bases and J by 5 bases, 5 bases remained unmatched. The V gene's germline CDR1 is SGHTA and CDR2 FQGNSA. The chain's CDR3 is CASSLIGTSGAETQYF. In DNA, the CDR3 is TGTGCCAGCAGCTTAATCGGGACTAGCGGGGCGGAGACCCAGTACTTC.

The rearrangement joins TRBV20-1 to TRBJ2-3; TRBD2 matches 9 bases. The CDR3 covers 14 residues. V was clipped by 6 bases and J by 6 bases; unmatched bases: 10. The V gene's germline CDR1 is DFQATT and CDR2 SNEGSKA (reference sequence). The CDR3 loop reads CSAQRSGGSDTQYF. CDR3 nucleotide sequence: TGCAGTGCGCAAAGAAGCGGGGGGAGTGATACGCAGTATTTT.

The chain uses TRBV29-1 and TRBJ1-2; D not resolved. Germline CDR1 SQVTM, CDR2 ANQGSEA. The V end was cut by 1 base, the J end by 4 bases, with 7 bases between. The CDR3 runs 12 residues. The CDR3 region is CSVEAGSYGYTF. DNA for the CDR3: TGCAGCGTTGAAGCCGGTAGCTATGGCTACACCTTC.

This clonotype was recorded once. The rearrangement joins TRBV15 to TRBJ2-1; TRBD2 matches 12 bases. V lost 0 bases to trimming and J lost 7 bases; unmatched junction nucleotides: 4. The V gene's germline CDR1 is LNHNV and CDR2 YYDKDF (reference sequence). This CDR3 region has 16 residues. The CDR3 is CATSRDFLAGGNEQFF. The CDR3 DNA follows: TGTGCCACCAGCAGAGATTTTCTAGCGGGGGGGAATGAGCAGTTCTTC.

CDR3 amino acids: CSAKKDLNTEAFF. CDR3 DNA sequence: TGCAGTGCTAAGAAGGACCTGAACACTGAAGCTTTCTTT. The chain joins TRBV20-1 to TRBJ1-1; the D is unclear. Trimming took 4 bases from V and 0 from J, leaving 9 bases between them. CDR3 length: 13 amino acids. In germline, CDR1 is DFQATT, CDR2 SNEGSKA (reference sequence).

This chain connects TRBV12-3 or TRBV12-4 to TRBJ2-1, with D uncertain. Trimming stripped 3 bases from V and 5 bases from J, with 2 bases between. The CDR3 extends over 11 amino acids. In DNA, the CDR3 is TGTGCCAGCAGTTTGCACAATGAGCAGTTCTTC. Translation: CASSLHNEQFF.

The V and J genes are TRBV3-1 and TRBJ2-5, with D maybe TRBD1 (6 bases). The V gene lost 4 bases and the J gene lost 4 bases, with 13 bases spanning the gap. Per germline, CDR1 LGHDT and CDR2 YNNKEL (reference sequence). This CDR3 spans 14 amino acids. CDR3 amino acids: CASSRGMGAETQYF. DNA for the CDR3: TGTGCCAGCAGCCGCGGAATGGGGGCAGAGACCCAGTACTTC.

CDR3 sequence: CASSQDWQKGEAFF. Here the CDR3 DNA reads TGTGCCAGCAGCCAAGACTGGCAGAAGGGTGAAGCTTTCTTT. This sequence joins TRBV3-1 and TRBJ1-1, with no clear D. There are 14 residues in the CDR3. Germline CDR1 and CDR2: LGHDT and YNNKEL (reference sequence). Trimming cost V 0 bases and J 7 bases, with 12 bases left between them.

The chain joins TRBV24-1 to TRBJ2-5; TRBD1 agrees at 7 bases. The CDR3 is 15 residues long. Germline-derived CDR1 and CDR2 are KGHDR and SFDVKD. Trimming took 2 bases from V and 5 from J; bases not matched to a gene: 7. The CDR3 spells CATSDSTGPGETQYF. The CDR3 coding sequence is TGTGCCACCAGTGATTCGACAGGGCCTGGGGAGACCCAGTACTTC.

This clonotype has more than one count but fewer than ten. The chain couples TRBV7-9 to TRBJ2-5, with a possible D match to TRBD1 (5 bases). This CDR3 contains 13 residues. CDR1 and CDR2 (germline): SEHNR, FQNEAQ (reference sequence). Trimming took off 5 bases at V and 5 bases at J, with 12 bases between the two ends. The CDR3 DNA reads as TGTGCCAGCAGCCCCAGGGTAGAGGAGACCCAGTACTTC. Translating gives CASSPRVEETQYF.

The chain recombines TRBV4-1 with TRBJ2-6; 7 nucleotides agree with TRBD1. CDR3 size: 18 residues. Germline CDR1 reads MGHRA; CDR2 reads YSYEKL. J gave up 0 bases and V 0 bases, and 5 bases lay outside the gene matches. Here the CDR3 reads CASSQDAGGLSGANVLTF. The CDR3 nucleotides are TGCGCCAGCAGCCAAGATGCAGGGGGTCTCTCTGGGGCCAACGTCCTGACTTTC.

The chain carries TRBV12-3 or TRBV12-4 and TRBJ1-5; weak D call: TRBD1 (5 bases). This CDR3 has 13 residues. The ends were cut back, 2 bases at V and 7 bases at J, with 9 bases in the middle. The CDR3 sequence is CASSLTGDQPQHF. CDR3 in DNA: TGTGCCAGCAGTTTAACTGGGGACCAGCCCCAGCATTTT.